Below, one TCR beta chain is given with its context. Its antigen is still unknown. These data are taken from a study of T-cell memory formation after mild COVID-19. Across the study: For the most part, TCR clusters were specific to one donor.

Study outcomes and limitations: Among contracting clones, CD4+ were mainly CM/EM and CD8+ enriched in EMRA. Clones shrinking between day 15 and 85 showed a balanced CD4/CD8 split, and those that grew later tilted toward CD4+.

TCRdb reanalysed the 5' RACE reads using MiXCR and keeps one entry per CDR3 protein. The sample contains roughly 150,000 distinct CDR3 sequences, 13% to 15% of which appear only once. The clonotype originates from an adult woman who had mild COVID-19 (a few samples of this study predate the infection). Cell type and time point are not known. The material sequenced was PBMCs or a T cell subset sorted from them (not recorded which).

Here the CDR3 reads CATQGWTGELFF. In DNA form, the CDR3 reads TGTGCAACACAGGGGTGGACCGGGGAGCTGTTTTTT. The chain joins TRBV6-1 to TRBJ2-2; 7 nucleotides agree with TRBD1. The CDR3 extends over 12 amino acids. Germline V gives CDR1 MNHNS, CDR2 SASEGT.